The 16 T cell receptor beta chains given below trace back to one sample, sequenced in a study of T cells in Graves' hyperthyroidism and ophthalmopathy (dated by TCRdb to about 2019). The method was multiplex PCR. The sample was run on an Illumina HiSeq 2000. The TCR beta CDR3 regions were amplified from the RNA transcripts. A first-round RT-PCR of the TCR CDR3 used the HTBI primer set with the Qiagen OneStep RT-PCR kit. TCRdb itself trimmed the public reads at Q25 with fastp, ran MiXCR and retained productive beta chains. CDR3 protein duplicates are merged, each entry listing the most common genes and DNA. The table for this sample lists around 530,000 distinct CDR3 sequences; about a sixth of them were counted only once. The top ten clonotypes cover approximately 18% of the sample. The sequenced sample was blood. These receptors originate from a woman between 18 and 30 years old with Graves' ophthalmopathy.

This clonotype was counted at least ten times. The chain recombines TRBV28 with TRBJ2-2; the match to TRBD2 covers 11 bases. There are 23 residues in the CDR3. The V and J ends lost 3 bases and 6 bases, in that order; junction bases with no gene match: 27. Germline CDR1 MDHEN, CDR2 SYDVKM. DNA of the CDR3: TGTGCCAGCAGTTTTACGGCCCCGGGACACAAGGGGGGACTAGCGGCCCTCCCCGGGGAGCTGTTTTTT. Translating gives CASSFTAPGHKGGLAALPGELFF.

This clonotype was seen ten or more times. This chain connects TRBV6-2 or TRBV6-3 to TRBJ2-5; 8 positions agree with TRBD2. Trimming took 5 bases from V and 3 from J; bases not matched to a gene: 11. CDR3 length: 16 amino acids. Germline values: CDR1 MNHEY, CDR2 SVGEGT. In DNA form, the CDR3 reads TGTGCCAGCAGTCGAACCGGGACTAGTCCCGAAGAGACCCAGTACTTC. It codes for CASSRTGTSPEETQYF.

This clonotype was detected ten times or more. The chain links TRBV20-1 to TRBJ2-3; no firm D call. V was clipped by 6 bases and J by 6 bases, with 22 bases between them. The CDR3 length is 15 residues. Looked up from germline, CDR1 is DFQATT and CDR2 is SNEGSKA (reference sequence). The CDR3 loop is CSASRRDVGRDTQYF. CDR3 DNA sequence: TGCAGTGCAAGCCGGAGAGACGTAGGTCGTGATACGCAGTATTTT.

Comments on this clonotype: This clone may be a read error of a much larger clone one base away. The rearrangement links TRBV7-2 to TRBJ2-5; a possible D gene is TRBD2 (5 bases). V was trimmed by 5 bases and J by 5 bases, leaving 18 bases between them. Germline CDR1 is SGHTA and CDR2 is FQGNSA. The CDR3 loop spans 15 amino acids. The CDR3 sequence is CASSPREPRWETQYF. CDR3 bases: TGTGCCAGCAGCCCACGGGAACCGCGTTGGGAGACCCAGTACTTC.

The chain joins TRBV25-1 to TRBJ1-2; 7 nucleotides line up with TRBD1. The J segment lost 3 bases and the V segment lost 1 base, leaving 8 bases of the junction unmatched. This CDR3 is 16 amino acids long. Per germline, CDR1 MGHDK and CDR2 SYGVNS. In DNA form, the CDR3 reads TGTGCCAGCAGTGAATTCGGGGACAGCTCATACTATGGCTACACCTTC. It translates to CASSEFGDSSYYGYTF.

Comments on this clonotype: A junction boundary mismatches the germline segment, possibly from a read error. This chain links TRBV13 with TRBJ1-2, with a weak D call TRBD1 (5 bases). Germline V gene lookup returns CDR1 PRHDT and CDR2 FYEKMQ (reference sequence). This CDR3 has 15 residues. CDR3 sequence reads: CASSQWSGGYNGYTF. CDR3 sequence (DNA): TGCGCCAGCAGCCAATGGTCTGGGGGGTATAATGGCTACACCTTC.

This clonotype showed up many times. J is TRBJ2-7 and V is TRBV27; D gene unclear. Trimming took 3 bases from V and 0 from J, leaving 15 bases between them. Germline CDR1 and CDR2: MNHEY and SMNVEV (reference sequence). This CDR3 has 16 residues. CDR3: CASSFPPDSPSYEQYF. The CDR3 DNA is TGTGCCAGCAGTTTCCCCCCCGACTCCCCCTCCTACGAGCAGTACTTC.

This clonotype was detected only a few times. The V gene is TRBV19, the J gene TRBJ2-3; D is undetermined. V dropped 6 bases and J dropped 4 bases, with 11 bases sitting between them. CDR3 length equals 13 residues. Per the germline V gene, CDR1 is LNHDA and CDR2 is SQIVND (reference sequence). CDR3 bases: TGTGCCAGTAGCCCCCCCTATTCAGATACGCAGTATTTT. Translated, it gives CASSPPYSDTQYF.

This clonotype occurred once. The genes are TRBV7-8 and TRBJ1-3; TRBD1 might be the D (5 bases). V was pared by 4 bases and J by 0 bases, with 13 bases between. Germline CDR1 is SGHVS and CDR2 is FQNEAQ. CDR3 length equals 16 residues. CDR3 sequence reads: CASSSTPGRSGNTIYF. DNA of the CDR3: TGTGCCAGCAGCTCCACACCGGGACGCTCTGGAAACACCATATATTTT.

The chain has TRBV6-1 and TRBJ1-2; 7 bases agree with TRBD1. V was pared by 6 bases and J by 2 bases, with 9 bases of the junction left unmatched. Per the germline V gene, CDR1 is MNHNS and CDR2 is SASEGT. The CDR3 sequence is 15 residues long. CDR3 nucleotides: TGTGCCAGCAGGTCTCCGGGACAGCGAAACTATGGCTACACCTTC. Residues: CASRSPGQRNYGYTF.

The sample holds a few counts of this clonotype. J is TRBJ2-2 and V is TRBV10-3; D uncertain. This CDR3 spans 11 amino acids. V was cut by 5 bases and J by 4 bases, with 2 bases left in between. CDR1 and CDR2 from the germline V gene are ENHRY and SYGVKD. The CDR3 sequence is CAISSTGELFF. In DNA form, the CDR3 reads TGTGCCATCAGTTCCACCGGGGAGCTGTTTTTT.

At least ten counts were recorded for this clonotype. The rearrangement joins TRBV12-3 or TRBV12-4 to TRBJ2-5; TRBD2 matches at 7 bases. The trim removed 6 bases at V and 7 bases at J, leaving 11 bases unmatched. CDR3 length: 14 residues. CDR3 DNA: TGTGCCAGCAGCCCGGGGGGAAGCGGAGGGACCCAGTACTTC. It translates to CASSPGGSGGTQYF.

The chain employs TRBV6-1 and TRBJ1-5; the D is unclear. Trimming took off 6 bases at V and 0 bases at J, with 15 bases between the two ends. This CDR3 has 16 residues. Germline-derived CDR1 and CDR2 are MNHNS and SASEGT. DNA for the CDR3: TGTGCCAGCAGCCTCTCGGCAGCGTATAGCAATCAGCCCCAGCATTTT. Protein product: CASSLSAAYSNQPQHF.

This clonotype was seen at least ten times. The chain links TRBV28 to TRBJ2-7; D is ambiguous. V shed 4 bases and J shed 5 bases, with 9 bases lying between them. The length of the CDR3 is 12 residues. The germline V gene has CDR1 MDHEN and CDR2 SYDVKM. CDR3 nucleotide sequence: TGTGCCAGCAGTTGGCAGTGGGACGAGCAGTACTTC. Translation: CASSWQWDEQYF.

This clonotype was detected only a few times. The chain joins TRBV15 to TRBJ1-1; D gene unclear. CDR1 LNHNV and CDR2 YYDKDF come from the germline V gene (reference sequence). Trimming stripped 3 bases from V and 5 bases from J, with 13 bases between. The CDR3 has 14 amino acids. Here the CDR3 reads CATSRRDGKTEAFF. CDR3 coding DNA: TGTGCCACCAGCAGGAGGGATGGTAAAACTGAAGCTTTCTTT.

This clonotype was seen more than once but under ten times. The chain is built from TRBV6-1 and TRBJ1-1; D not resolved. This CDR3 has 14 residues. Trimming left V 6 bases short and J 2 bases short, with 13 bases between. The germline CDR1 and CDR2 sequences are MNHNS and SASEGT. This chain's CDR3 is CASRDRSPNTEAFF. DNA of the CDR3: TGTGCCAGCAGAGATAGATCACCCAACACTGAAGCTTTCTTT.